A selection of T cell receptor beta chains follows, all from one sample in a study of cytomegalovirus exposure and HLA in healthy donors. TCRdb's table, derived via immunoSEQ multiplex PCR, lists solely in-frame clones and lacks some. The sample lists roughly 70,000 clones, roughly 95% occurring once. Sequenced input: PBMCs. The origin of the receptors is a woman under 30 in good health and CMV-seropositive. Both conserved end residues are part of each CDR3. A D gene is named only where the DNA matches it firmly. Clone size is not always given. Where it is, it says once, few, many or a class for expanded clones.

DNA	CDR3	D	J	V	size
TGTGCCAGCAGACCTGAGCCGGGACTAGGCTCCTACGAGCAGTACTTC	CASRPEPGLGSYEQYF	TRBD2	TRBJ2-7	TRBV7-9	-
TGTGCCAGTAACGAGATTAATAGCAATCAGCCCCAGCATTTT	CASNEINSNQPQHF	-	TRBJ1-5	TRBV19	-
TGTGCCAGCTCACCACCGATCCGGACTAGCGGGCAAACCAAAAACATTCAGTACTTC	CASSPPIRTSGQTKNIQYF	TRBD2	TRBJ2-4	TRBV18	once
TGCAGCGTTGAAACCGGCAGGGCTTCGGATACGCAGTATTTT	CSVETGRASDTQYF	-	TRBJ2-3	TRBV29-1	-
TGCGCCAGCAGCGTTCGGCTAGCGGCCTACAATGAGCAGTTCTTC	CASSVRLAAYNEQFF	TRBD2	TRBJ2-1	TRBV5-1	-
TGTGCCAGCTCACCAGGACAGCAAGAGACCCAGTACTTC	CASSPGQQETQYF	-	TRBJ2-5	TRBV18	-
TGTGCCAGCAAGCCCGGGCTAGCGGGAGTGTACGAGCAGTACTTC	CASKPGLAGVYEQYF	TRBD2	TRBJ2-7	TRBV6-5	-
TGTGCCAGCAGCGTCCCGGGACACACTAACGAGCAGTACTTC	CASSVPGHTNEQYF	-	TRBJ2-7	TRBV9	-
TGTGCCAGCACCGGGGGGGACGGATTCACTGATGAAGCTTTCTTT	CASTGGDGFTDEAFF	-	TRBJ1-1	TRBV9	-
TGTGCCACCAGCAGAGATCAAGGGGCTCCCTCCTACGAGCAGTACTTC	CATSRDQGAPSYEQYF	-	TRBJ2-7	TRBV15	-
TGTGCCAGCCAATCGGTGTTTTATAGCAATCAGCCCCAGCATTTT	CASQSVFYSNQPQHF	-	TRBJ1-5	TRBV27	-
TGTGCCACCAGCGACCGGACAGGGGACTACGAGCAGTACTTC	CATSDRTGDYEQYF	TRBD1	TRBJ2-7	TRBV15	-
TGTGCCAGCAGCGGGGGACAGACAATGAACACTGAAGCTTTCTTT	CASSGGQTMNTEAFF	TRBD1	TRBJ1-1	TRBV7-2	-
TGTGCCAGCAGTCCCCGAGGGCTAAAGGGAGAGACCCAGTACTTC	CASSPRGLKGETQYF	-	TRBJ2-5	TRBV27	-
TGTGCCAGCAGCTTAGAGGGGTATAGCAATCAGCCCCAGCATTTT	CASSLEGYSNQPQHF	-	TRBJ1-5	TRBV7-9	-
TGTGCCAGCAGTGACCCACCTAAACGCCCCACTGAAGCTTTCTTT	CASSDPPKRPTEAFF	-	TRBJ1-1	TRBV6-4	-
TGTGCCAGCTCACCGAACCCGAGGGGGACTGGAAACACCATATATTTT	CASSPNPRGTGNTIYF	-	TRBJ1-3	TRBV18	-
TGCGCCAGCAGCCAAGATTTACAGGGGGACACTGAAGCTTTCTTT	CASSQDLQGDTEAFF	TRBD1	TRBJ1-1	TRBV4-3	-
TGTGCCAGCGGGAGCCTAGGACAGGGAAAGTTCTTC	CASGSLGQGKFF	TRBD1	TRBJ2-1	TRBV28	-
TGTGCCTGGAGTATAATACCTACAGGTCCACCCTACGAGCAGTACTTC	CAWSIIPTGPPYEQYF	-	TRBJ2-7	TRBV30	-
TGTGCCACCCAGAGCGGGACAGGGGGGGGAGGGACCCAGTACTTC	CATQSGTGGGGTQYF	TRBD1	TRBJ2-5	TRBV6-1	-
TGTGCCACCGCTGCGGGACAGGGAACCTACGAGCAGTACTTC	CATAAGQGTYEQYF	TRBD1	TRBJ2-7	TRBV14	once
TGTGCCAGCAGCCCCGGACAGAATGAAAAACTGTTTTTT	CASSPGQNEKLFF	-	TRBJ1-4	TRBV6-5	-
TGTGCCAGCAGTCGAGGGTCGGCGGGACAAGAGACCCAGTACTTC	CASSRGSAGQETQYF	-	TRBJ2-5	TRBV5-4	-